This T cell receptor beta chain was sequenced for a study of tumor-infiltrating lymphocytes in primary liver carcinoma. Study overall: Surgical resection was used to treat these primary liver carcinoma patients. The study enrolled male and female patients aged 30 to 69 years.

Points from the study as a whole: In the absence of sorting, bulk samples left CD4+ and CD8+ repertoires uncompared.

Details on this clonotype: Its matching antigen is unknown.

Blood RNA was derived from unsorted whole blood, and germline DNA was extracted too. Before surgery, roughly 4 milliliters of EDTA blood were taken. Making TCR beta cDNA involved approximately 0.5 ug total RNA and a constant-region primer. Three-round nested multiplex PCR performed with slightly modified ARM-PCR produced the TCR beta libraries. MiXCR was run by TCRdb on the multiplex PCR reads, yielding one entry per CDR3 protein. The sample records a few hundred thousand distinct CDR3 sequences, nearly 60% being singletons. The receptor's source is a woman younger than 45 with primary liver carcinoma and hepatitis B virus infection. Material for sequencing was peripheral blood.

The CDR3 here is CASRSTGVPYNEQFF. CDR3 nucleotides: TGTGCCAGCAGATCGACAGGGGTCCCCTACAATGAGCAGTTCTTC. The chain has TRBV6-5 and TRBJ2-1; TRBD1 matches 8 bases. V was clipped by 6 bases and J by 2 bases; unmatched bases: 6. Germline V CDR1 and CDR2: MNHEY, SVGAGI. The CDR3 is made up of 15 amino acids.